This passage covers 28 T cell receptor beta chains from one sample sequenced in a study of blood T cell repertoires in COVID-19. TCRdb's table, derived via immunoSEQ multiplex PCR, lists solely in-frame clones and lacks some. The table has about 100,000 clones, approximately 80% seen once. The specimen sequenced was peripheral blood. The receptors here all came from a man between 65 and 80 years old with active or convalescent COVID-19.

J is TRBJ2-7 and V is TRBV11-3; 10 positions agree with TRBD1. Germline loops: CDR1 SGHNT, CDR2 YENEEA. Losses at the gene ends were 5 bases for V and 6 bases for J; bases not matched to a gene: 10. This CDR3 region has 15 residues. The CDR3, as DNA: TGTGCCAGCAGCCCTAGACAGGGGGCGATCTCCGAGCAGTACTTC. Protein sequence: CASSPRQGAISEQYF. Filled out from reference TRBV11-3 and TRBJ2-7, the complete variable domain reads EAGVVQSPRYKIIEKKQPVAFWCNPISGHNTLYWYLQNLGQGPELLIRYENEEAVDDSQLPKDRFSAERLKGVDSTLKIQPAELGDSAVYLCASSPRQGAISEQYFGPGTRLTVT.

The rearrangement joins TRBV27 to TRBJ2-7; TRBD1 aligns across 8 bases. Germline loops: CDR1 MNHEY, CDR2 SMNVEV (reference sequence). There are 15 residues in the CDR3. Trimming took 5 bases from V and 3 from J; bases not matched to a gene: 9. The CDR3 here is CASSQRTGSFYEQYF. DNA of the CDR3: TGTGCCAGCAGTCAACGGACAGGGAGTTTCTACGAGCAGTACTTC.

The chain joins TRBV19 to TRBJ2-2; weak D call: TRBD2 (5 bases). V lost 3 bases to trimming and J lost 5 bases, with 7 bases between them. CDR3 length: 13 residues. CDR1 LNHDA and CDR2 SQIVND come from the germline V gene (reference sequence). In DNA form, the CDR3 reads TGTGCCAGTAGTATGAGAGGGACCGGGGAGCTGTTTTTT. This encodes CASSMRGTGELFF.

The V gene is TRBV5-1, the J gene TRBJ1-1; a weak D match, TRBD1 (5 bases). V dropped 4 bases and J dropped 1 base, with 11 bases sitting between them. Germline V gives CDR1 SGHRS, CDR2 YFSETQ. The length of the CDR3 is 14 residues. The DNA for the CDR3 is TGCGCCAGCAGCCCGTTTGGGGCGAACACTGAAGCTTTCTTT. Its translation: CASSPFGANTEAFF.

V usage is TRBV5-1 and J usage is TRBJ1-1; D unclear. This CDR3 spans 14 amino acids. The V end lost 0 bases, the J end lost 1 base, and 7 bases lay between the germline ends. The germline CDR1 and CDR2 sequences are SGHRS and YFSETQ. CDR3 DNA sequence: TGCGCCAGCAGCTTGGAAAACACGAACACTGAAGCTTTCTTT. Encoded protein: CASSLENTNTEAFF.

The chain employs TRBV30 and TRBJ1-2; D is possibly TRBD1 (6 bases). V lost 0 bases, J lost 4 bases, and 15 bases lay in between. CDR1 GTSNPN and CDR2 SVGIG come from the germline V gene (reference sequence). The CDR3 consists of 15 residues. The DNA of the CDR3 is TGTGCCTGGAGTGTAATCGACACAGGGAGCTATGGCTACACCTTC. Amino acid sequence: CAWSVIDTGSYGYTF.

This clone has just a few counts. This rearrangement joins TRBV7-3 to TRBJ1-1; possibly TRBD1 for D (5 bases). Deletions cut 8 bases from V and 0 bases from J, with 10 bases between. Germline V gives CDR1 SGHTA, CDR2 FQGTGA. The CDR3 spans 13 residues. CDR3 in DNA: TGTGCCAGCCAACGACAGATGAACACTGAAGCTTTCTTT. Translated: CASQRQMNTEAFF.

The chain carries TRBV11-2 and TRBJ2-7; possibly TRBD2 for D (6 bases). Germline V gene sequence: CDR1 SGHAT, CDR2 FQNNGV. V was clipped by 4 bases and J by 5 bases, with 12 bases between them. The CDR3 is made up of 13 amino acids. Written as DNA, the CDR3 is TGTGCCAGCAGCTCCGTGACTAGAGACGAGCAGTACTTC. Its protein product is CASSSVTRDEQYF. Full variable domain (remainder filled in from reference TRBV11-2 and TRBJ2-7): EAGVAQSPRYKIIEKRQSVAFWCNPISGHATLYWYQQILGQGPKLLIQFQNNGVVDDSQLPKDRFSAERLKGVDSTLKIQPAKLEDSAVYLCASSSVTRDEQYFGPGTRLTVT.

This sequence joins TRBV19 and TRBJ2-2, with TRBD1 identical over 9 bases. Trimming at V came to 4 bases and at J to 6 bases, leaving 9 bases not matched to a gene. The CDR3 has 16 residues. Looked up from germline, CDR1 is LNHDA and CDR2 is SQIVND (reference sequence). The CDR3 here is CASSNPRTGESGELFF. CDR3 coding DNA: TGTGCCAGTAGTAACCCCAGGACAGGGGAATCCGGGGAGCTGTTTTTT.

On this clone itself: The junction departs from the called germline gene at one end, perhaps through a read error. For the CDR3, the DNA is TGTGCCAGCAGCTTAGAAACAGAAGGGGAGCTGTTTTTT. Amino acid sequence: CASSLETEGELFF. The V gene is TRBV12-3 or TRBV12-4, the J gene TRBJ2-2; unclear D gene. The CDR3 contains 13 residues.

The chain is built from TRBV5-4 and TRBJ2-1; 7 nucleotides align to TRBD1. This CDR3 is built from 15 residues. V was pared by 5 bases and J by 6 bases, with 11 bases of the junction left unmatched. Germline-derived CDR1 and CDR2 are SGHNT and YYREEE (reference sequence). The CDR3 DNA follows: TGTGCCAGCAGGATCGACAGGGCCCCTTCCAATGAGCAGTTCTTC. This encodes CASRIDRAPSNEQFF.

A single count supports this clone. For the CDR3, the DNA is TGTGCCAGCAGCCCCAGCGAGGACAGGGTTGAAGCTTTCTTT. Translating gives CASSPSEDRVEAFF. V and J are TRBV7-9 and TRBJ1-1; 8 bases map to TRBD1. V was pared by 5 bases and J by 7 bases, with 9 bases of the junction left unmatched. Germline lookup yields CDR1 SEHNR and CDR2 FQNEAQ (reference sequence). The CDR3 has 14 amino acids.

V usage is TRBV6-5 and J usage is TRBJ1-1; D remains unclear. CDR1 is MNHEY, CDR2 SVGAGI, per germline. V lost 2 bases to trimming and J lost 7 bases, with 11 bases between them. The CDR3 covers 13 residues. The CDR3 region is CASSYRSHGEAFF. In DNA, the CDR3 is TGTGCCAGCAGTTACCGGTCTCACGGTGAAGCTTTCTTT.

This clone came up a few times. The gene calls are TRBV5-6 and TRBJ1-2; D might be TRBD1 (5 bases). CDR1 and CDR2 from the germline V gene are SGHDT and YYEEEE. This CDR3 spans 13 amino acids. V was clipped by 5 bases and J by 4 bases, with 12 bases between them. CDR3 sequence: CASSRGASYGYTF. The DNA of the CDR3 is TGTGCCAGCAGTCGCGGGGCGTCCTATGGCTACACCTTC.

This chain connects TRBV10-1 to TRBJ2-4; 7 bases are shared with TRBD1. The CDR3 sequence is 16 residues long. CDR1 WNHNN and CDR2 SYGVQD come from the germline V gene (reference sequence). V lost 2 bases, J lost 0 bases, and 4 bases stayed unmatched. The CDR3 loop reads CASSEGRGSAKNIQYF. CDR3 nucleotides: TGCGCCAGCAGTGAGGGCAGGGGGTCAGCCAAAAACATTCAGTACTTC.

The chain employs TRBV3-1 (or the pseudogene TRBV3-2) and TRBJ1-6, with unresolved D. Germline V CDR1 and CDR2: LGHDT, YNNKEL (reference sequence). Between the trimmed V and J ends, which lost 0 bases and 6 bases, there was a span of 9 bases. The CDR3 spans 15 residues. The CDR3 bases are TGTGCCAGCAGCCAAGAATTCGGGGTTAATTCACCCCTCCACTTT. This encodes CASSQEFGVNSPLHF.

The chain uses TRBV7-9 and TRBJ1-4; D is perhaps TRBD1 (5 bases). Germline CDR1 and CDR2: SEHNR and FQNEAQ (reference sequence). The CDR3 spans 14 residues. Trimming stripped 4 bases from V and 3 bases from J, with 9 bases between. CDR3 bases: TGTGCCAGCAGCTCGGGACTCTCTAATGAAAAACTGTTTTTT. This codes for CASSSGLSNEKLFF. Combining the CDR3 with reference TRBV7-9 and TRBJ1-4 gives the whole variable domain DTGVSQNPRHKITKRGQNVTFRCDPISEHNRLYWYRQTLGQGPEFLTYFQNEAQLEKSRLLSDRFSAERPKGSFSTLEIQRTEQGDSAMYLCASSSGLSNEKLFFGSGTQLSVL.

V gene TRBV5-1 combines with J gene TRBJ2-3; 7 bases match TRBD1. This CDR3 region has 15 residues. Trimming took 7 bases from V and 5 from J; bases not matched to a gene: 13. Germline V CDR1 and CDR2: SGHRS, YFSETQ. DNA of the CDR3: TGCGCCAGCTCCTTCCAGGGGGAAGGGCAAGATACGCAGTATTTT. This gives the protein CASSFQGEGQDTQYF.

This sequence joins TRBV7-2 and TRBJ1-2; D is unclear. The V end lost 5 bases, the J end lost 2 bases, and 9 bases lay between the germline ends. From germline, CDR1 is SGHTA and CDR2 FQGNSA. The CDR3 is 13 residues long. The CDR3 DNA follows: TGTGCCAGCAGCCTCGACAAAAACTATGGCTACACCTTC. Amino acid sequence: CASSLDKNYGYTF.

The rearrangement joins TRBV5-6 to TRBJ2-5, with D possibly being TRBD2 (6 bases). CDR1 and CDR2 (germline): SGHDT, YYEEEE. The V gene lost 3 bases and the J gene lost 1 base, with 13 bases spanning the gap. The CDR3 spans 15 residues. CDR3 DNA: TGTGCCAGCAGCTCCGGGGAGGTGGGCCAAGAGACCCAGTACTTC. Protein sequence: CASSSGEVGQETQYF.

The chain has TRBV30 and TRBJ2-3, with D perhaps TRBD2 (7 bases). Trimming removed 0 bases at V and 3 bases at J, with 10 bases between. This CDR3 contains 14 residues. Germline loops: CDR1 GTSNPN, CDR2 SVGIG (reference sequence). CDR3: CAWSVGGGTDTQYF. The CDR3 nucleotides read TGTGCCTGGAGTGTAGGGGGGGGGACAGATACGCAGTATTTT.

This chain links TRBV25-1 with TRBJ2-1; 12 bases agree with TRBD2. CDR1 MGHDK and CDR2 SYGVNS come from the germline V gene. Unmatched junction bases numbered 16, after V lost 5 bases and J lost 8 bases. The CDR3 has 18 residues. CDR3 nucleotides: TGTGCCAGCAGTATGACTAGCGGGAGAAGACCCTGGGGGTATGAGCAGTTCTTC. It translates to CASSMTSGRRPWGYEQFF.

The chain is built from TRBV19 and TRBJ1-5, with D hard to call. CDR1 LNHDA and CDR2 SQIVND come from the germline V gene (reference sequence). The CDR3 runs 12 residues. Trimming left V 8 bases short and J 7 bases short, with 12 bases between. CDR3 bases: TGTGCCAGTTGGGCCCGTGGACAGCCCCAGCATTTT. This codes for CASWARGQPQHF.

This chain joins TRBV12-5 and TRBJ2-1; 7 positions match TRBD1. The V gene end was trimmed by 4 bases and the J gene end by 8 bases; junction bases not matched to a gene: 5. Germline V CDR1 and CDR2: LGHNT, FRNRAP. This CDR3 is built from 13 residues. In nucleotides, the CDR3 is TGTGCTAGTGGTTCACCCGGACAGGATGAGCAGTTCTTC. Its translation is CASGSPGQDEQFF.

The chain is built from TRBV11-2 and TRBJ1-1, with D possibly TRBD1 on 5 matching bases. The V end lost 1 base, the J end lost 2 bases, and 11 bases lay between the germline ends. Germline V gene sequence: CDR1 SGHAT, CDR2 FQNNGV. This CDR3 comprises 15 residues. This CDR3 reads CASSLVGGKNTEAFF. The CDR3 DNA is TGTGCCAGCAGCTTAGTCGGGGGGAAAAACACTGAAGCTTTCTTT. The whole variable domain, remainder taken from reference TRBV11-2 and TRBJ1-1, is EAGVAQSPRYKIIEKRQSVAFWCNPISGHATLYWYQQILGQGPKLLIQFQNNGVVDDSQLPKDRFSAERLKGVDSTLKIQPAKLEDSAVYLCASSLVGGKNTEAFFGQGTRLTVV.

This chain uses TRBV6-5 with TRBJ2-1, with 7 bases identical to TRBD2. V shed 5 bases, J shed 4 bases, and the junction held 8 bases outside the gene matches. This CDR3 contains 15 residues. Germline V lookup: CDR1 MNHEY, CDR2 SVGAGI. The CDR3 loop reads CASSTPSGGYNEQFF. The CDR3 bases are TGTGCCAGCAGTACTCCTAGCGGAGGTTACAATGAGCAGTTCTTC.

The chain couples TRBV29-1 to TRBJ1-1; 8 bases agree with TRBD1. V trimming: 6 bases; J trimming: 3 bases; junction bases outside the gene matches: 6. Germline V gene lookup returns CDR1 SQVTM and CDR2 ANQGSEA. The CDR3 consists of 13 residues. DNA of the CDR3: TGCAGCGTAGCCACAGGGGGAGACACTGAAGCTTTCTTT. This encodes CSVATGGDTEAFF.

The V gene is TRBV9, the J gene TRBJ2-7, with a possible D match to TRBD2 (6 bases). Germline-derived CDR1 and CDR2 are SGDLS and YYNGEE. Trimming removed 4 bases at V and 7 bases at J, with 18 bases between. The CDR3 is made up of 14 amino acids. CDR3 bases: TGTGCCAGCAGCCGGGACTTCACATTGAAGGAGCAGTACTTC. Amino acids: CASSRDFTLKEQYF.